This T cell receptor beta chain was identified in a study of T cells in tuberculosis. The CDR3 is 15 residues long. V trimming: 5 bases; J trimming: 1 base; junction bases outside the gene matches: 7. Germline V lookup: CDR1 SGHAT, CDR2 FQNNGV. The data were produced by immunoSEQ multiplex PCR, yet TCRdb's version contains in-frame clones alone and is incomplete. This table holds around 29,000 clones, over 85% found once. Each donor contributed around 100,000 T cells on average, unsorted. Study-level points and caveats: Smaller alpha distances in active tuberculosis partly reflected shorter CDR3-alpha lengths. GMM-specific TCRs were nearer to active tuberculosis alpha repertoires, suggesting expansion.

Comments on this clone: The antigen is not known.

The sequencing sample was made of PBMCs. V gene TRBV11-2 combines with J gene TRBJ1-1; 7 bases line up with TRBD1. The TCR comes from a donor aged 10-29 years with latent tuberculosis or without tuberculosis infection. This CDR3 reads CASSLTGPPNTEAFF. The CDR3 coding sequence is TGTGCCAGCAGCCTGACAGGGCCACCGAACACTGAAGCTTTCTTT.